Described below is a single TCR beta chain sequence and its context. This sample stems from a study of T-cell reconstitution after alpha-beta-depleted transplantation in children. The library targeted TCRbeta and was prepared with unique molecular identifiers. TCRdb passed the PCR reads through MiXCR, listing each CDR3 protein once. The sample shows hundreds of thousands of distinct CDR3 sequences, approximately 9.6% of them seen only once. The V gene's germline CDR1 is SEHNR and CDR2 FQNEAQ (reference sequence). V lost 1 base to trimming and J lost 4 bases, with 14 bases between them. This CDR3 comprises 15 residues.

The source is a human donor who donated a stem cell graft to a child with SCID. Here the sequenced sample was PBMCs from the stem cell graft donor, taken from the stem cell graft. The V and J genes are TRBV7-9 and TRBJ2-7; no clear D gene. The CDR3 reads CASSLDWQEGYEQYF. In nucleotides, the CDR3 is TGTGCCAGCAGCTTAGATTGGCAGGAAGGATACGAGCAGTACTTC.